Shown below are 24 T cell receptor beta chains from a single sample sequenced in a study of OX40 agonist ivuxolimab in advanced cancers. Method: immunoSEQ multiplex PCR; TCRdb's copy keeps in-frame clones and lacks some. The sample has fewer than 80,000 clones, 70% to 90% seen once. Specimen: CD4+ or CD8+ T cells sorted from blood, collected in a trial of the OX40 agonist ivuxolimab. The receptors come from an adult with an advanced solid tumor such as melanoma, head and neck, liver or kidney cancer.

This clone was seen a few times. This sequence joins TRBV28 and TRBJ1-5, with D perhaps TRBD1 (6 bases). Germline V gene data show CDR1 as MDHEN and CDR2 as SYDVKM. The ends were cut back, 3 bases at V and 6 bases at J, with 9 bases in the middle. This CDR3 contains 13 residues. The CDR3 reads CASSFGGLQPQHF. As DNA, the CDR3 is TGTGCCAGCAGTTTCGGGGGGCTTCAGCCCCAGCATTTT.

The V call is TRBV28, the J call TRBJ2-5, with 7 bases identical to TRBD2. The V gene's germline CDR1 is MDHEN and CDR2 SYDVKM. This CDR3 has 16 amino acids. V lost 2 bases and J lost 0; bases outside the gene matches: 6. The CDR3: CASSLGLGGYQETQYF. Here the CDR3 DNA reads TGTGCCAGCAGTTTAGGCCTCGGGGGGTACCAAGAGACCCAGTACTTC.

The rearrangement links TRBV5-1 to TRBJ1-2; TRBD1 aligns across 7 bases. The V gene end was trimmed by 4 bases and the J gene end by 4 bases; junction bases not matched to a gene: 4. The CDR3 is 13 amino acids. The germline V gene has CDR1 SGHRS and CDR2 YFSETQ. CDR3 DNA: TGCGCCAGCAGCCCTCGGGACAGCTATGGCTACACCTTC. Translation: CASSPRDSYGYTF. Looking up the rest from reference TRBV5-1 and TRBJ1-2 gives the full variable domain: KAGVTQTPRYLIKTRGQQVTLSCSPISGHRSVSWYQQTPGQGLQFLFEYFSETQRNKGNFPGRFSGRQFSNSRSEMNVSTLELGDSALYLCASSPRDSYGYTFGSGTRLTVV.

As to this clone: One junction end disagrees with the germline gene, perhaps due to a read error. This rearrangement joins TRBV14 to TRBJ2-5; TRBD1 matches at 7 bases. This CDR3 spans 11 amino acids. Germline CDR1 SGHDN, CDR2 FVKESK. This chain's CDR3 is CASSQRGPRDF. CDR3 coding DNA: TGTGCCAGCAGCCAGAGGGGGCCTCGAGACTTC. Supplemented by reference TRBV14 and TRBJ2-5, the full variable domain reads EAGVTQFPSHSVIEKGQTVTLRCDPISGHDNLYWYRRVMGKEIKFLLHFVKESKQDESGMPNNRFLAERTGGTYSTLKVQPAELEDSGVYFCASSQRGPRDFGPGTRLLVL.

This clone came up once. This chain joins TRBV7-9 and TRBJ2-1; D may match TRBD1 or TRBD2 (6 bases each). The CDR3 contains 14 residues. V gave up 1 base and J gave up 15 bases, with 19 bases separating them. Germline CDR1 SEHNR, CDR2 FQNEAQ (reference sequence). In DNA, the CDR3 is TGTGCCAGCAGCTTAGTTGGGGGGCAGGTCGGACGGTTCTTC. It codes for CASSLVGGQVGRFF. The full variable domain, in which reference TRBV7-9 and TRBJ2-1 provide the parts outside the CDR3, is DTGVSQNPRHKITKRGQNVTFRCDPISEHNRLYWYRQTLGQGPEFLTYFQNEAQLEKSRLLSDRFSAERPKGSFSTLEIQRTEQGDSAMYLCASSLVGGQVGRFFGPGTRLTVL.

V gene TRBV7-2 combines with J gene TRBJ1-1, with a possible D match to TRBD1 (6 bases). Germline values: CDR1 SGHTA, CDR2 FQGNSA. This CDR3 has 13 amino acids. Trimming stripped 8 bases from V and 1 base from J, with 11 bases between. The CDR3 nucleotides read TGTGCCAGCCGAAGGACAGAGAACACTGAAGCTTTCTTT. Translation gives CASRRTENTEAFF.

This chain links TRBV9 with TRBJ2-5; D is unresolved. The J call is in doubt because the DNA end fits TRBJ2-7 better. This CDR3 is 13 amino acids long. The germline V gene has CDR1 SGDLS and CDR2 YYNGEE. Here the CDR3 reads CASRKVAHYEQYF. The CDR3 coding sequence is TGTGCCAGCAGGAAGGTGGCCCACTACGAGCAGTACTTC.

This clone occurred many times. This chain joins TRBV7-9 and TRBJ2-7; D is possibly TRBD1 (5 bases). The V gene's germline CDR1 is SEHNR and CDR2 FQNEAQ (reference sequence). The CDR3 runs to 14 residues. Trimming stripped 0 bases from V and 2 bases from J, with 8 bases between. The CDR3 sequence is CASSLAQTAYEQYV. DNA for the CDR3: TGTGCCAGCAGCTTAGCACAGACAGCCTACGAGCAGTACGTC.

The chain recombines TRBV6-5 with TRBJ2-1; TRBD2 matches at 11 bases. Germline V gene data show CDR1 as MNHEY and CDR2 as SVGAGI. With 10 bases clipped from V and 6 bases from J, the junction kept 5 bases outside the gene matches. This CDR3 is built from 13 residues. The CDR3 sequence is CATTLAGGNEQFF. The CDR3, as DNA: TGTGCCACAACGCTAGCGGGAGGCAATGAGCAGTTCTTC.

Written as DNA, the CDR3 is TGTGCCAGCAGTGAAATGGGGGCCAGGGGCCAAGAGACCCAGTACTTC. Amino acids: CASSEMGARGQETQYF. The chain employs TRBV25-1 and TRBJ2-5; D is possibly TRBD1 (6 bases). The germline V gene has CDR1 MGHDK and CDR2 SYGVNS. The V gene lost 2 bases and the J gene lost 1 base, with 14 bases spanning the gap. The CDR3 totals 16 residues.

The CDR3 DNA sequence: TGCGCCAGCAGCTTAGGCGAACGCAGACATGGCTACACCTTC. Residues: CASSLGERRHGYTF. The J gene is TRBJ1-2, the V gene TRBV5-1, with D hard to call. The CDR3 runs to 14 residues. With 2 bases removed from V and 6 bases from J, the gap between germline ends came to 14 bases. Germline CDR1 reads SGHRS; CDR2 reads YFSETQ.

The rearrangement joins TRBV4-3 to TRBJ2-5, with D uncertain. Judging by the DNA end, TRBJ2-7 fits better; the J call may be wrong. Germline-derived CDR1 and CDR2 are LGHNA and YSLEER. This CDR3 comprises 13 residues. For the CDR3, the DNA is TGCGCCAGCAGCCAAGATAGGGCCTACGAGCAGTACTTC. Translation: CASSQDRAYEQYF.

The chain links TRBV6-1 to TRBJ2-7; D ambiguous. CDR3 size: 14 residues. V lost 10 bases, J lost 2 bases, and 18 bases lay in between. Germline V gene sequence: CDR1 MNHNS, CDR2 SASEGT. The CDR3: CATLRPPSPYEQYF. CDR3 DNA: TGTGCCACCCTGCGGCCGCCGAGTCCCTACGAGCAGTACTTC.

The chain links TRBV28 to TRBJ1-3, with 11 positions matching TRBD1. The germline V gene encodes CDR1 MDHEN and CDR2 SYDVKM. The CDR3 contains 15 residues. V was pared by 6 bases and J by 0 bases, with 1 base of the junction left unmatched. CDR3 nucleotides: TGTGCCAGCAGAGGGACAGGGGGCTCTGGAAACACCATATATTTT. This gives the protein CASRGTGGSGNTIYF. Drawing the rest from reference TRBV28 and TRBJ1-3, the complete variable domain is DVKVTQSSRYLVKRTGEKVFLECVQDMDHENMFWYRQDPGLGLRLIYFSYDVKMKEKGDIPEGYSVSREKKERFSLILESASTNQTSMYLCASRGTGGSGNTIYFGEGSWLTVV.

The chain links TRBV2 to TRBJ2-3; no definite D call. This CDR3 has 12 residues. The V end was cut by 2 bases, the J end by 6 bases, with 6 bases between. The germline V gene has CDR1 SNHLY and CDR2 FYNNEI. CDR3: CASSELGDTQYF. The CDR3 DNA sequence: TGTGCCAGCAGTGAATTGGGGGATACGCAGTATTTT.

The chain has TRBV28 and TRBJ1-1; no reliable D call. This CDR3 comprises 14 residues. V lost 5 bases to trimming and J lost 6 bases, with 16 bases between them. Germline CDR1 MDHEN, CDR2 SYDVKM. CDR3 nucleotide sequence: TGTGCCAGCAGTGTCCAAGGTAGTAAGGCTGAAGCTTTCTTT. Translated, it gives CASSVQGSKAEAFF. The full variable domain, rest sourced from reference TRBV28 and TRBJ1-1, is DVKVTQSSRYLVKRTGEKVFLECVQDMDHENMFWYRQDPGLGLRLIYFSYDVKMKEKGDIPEGYSVSREKKERFSLILESASTNQTSMYLCASSVQGSKAEAFFGQGTRLTVV.

This chain joins TRBV4-2 and TRBJ2-3; D unresolved. CDR3 length equals 15 residues. Germline CDR1 and CDR2: LGHNA and YNFKEQ. V lost 3 bases, J lost 5 bases, and 15 bases lay in between. The CDR3 region is CASSHSSNEEDTQYF. The CDR3, as DNA: TGTGCCAGCAGCCATTCCTCCAATGAAGAAGATACGCAGTATTTT.

The chain carries TRBV21-1 and TRBJ1-2; the DNA was not used to check the table's D call, TRBD1. TRBV21-1 is a pseudogene segment. The length of the CDR3 is 19 residues. CDR3 region: CASSKIPGLTITPNYGYTF. Written as DNA, the CDR3 is TGTGCCAGCAGCAAAATCCCAGGCTTAACCATCACTCCTAACTATGGCTACACCTTC.

The V and J genes are TRBV6-6 and TRBJ1-2; no firm D call. CDR3 size: 12 residues. Germline CDR1 MNHNY, CDR2 SVGAGI (reference sequence). V was cut by 0 bases and J by 8 bases, with 7 bases left in between. In nucleotides, the CDR3 is TGTGCCAGCAGTTACTCCGGTCGGGGCTACACCTTC. Amino acids: CASSYSGRGYTF.

This rearrangement joins TRBV28 to TRBJ1-6; 7 nucleotides agree with TRBD1. J was trimmed by 7 bases and V by 1 base; bases with no gene match: 7. This CDR3 region has 16 residues. Germline loops: CDR1 MDHEN, CDR2 SYDVKM. The CDR3 loop is CASSLYRDRKNSPLHF. Here the CDR3 DNA reads TGTGCCAGCAGTTTATATCGGGACAGAAAGAATTCACCCCTCCACTTT.

The chain couples TRBV27 to TRBJ2-3, with 9 bases lining up with TRBD1. Germline lookup yields CDR1 MNHEY and CDR2 SMNVEV (reference sequence). There are 14 residues in the CDR3. The V gene end was trimmed by 4 bases and the J gene end by 7 bases; junction bases not matched to a gene: 6. CDR3 nucleotides: TGTGCCAGCAGTTCGGGACAGGGTAGGAATACGCAGTATTTT. This sequence encodes CASSSGQGRNTQYF.

J is TRBJ1-3 and V is TRBV7-2, with D unresolved. V was cut by 6 bases and J by 3 bases, with 6 bases left in between. Per germline, CDR1 SGHTA and CDR2 FQGNSA. The CDR3 is 12 residues long. CDR3 nucleotides: TGTGCCAGCAGGGGTGTTGGAAACACCATATATTTT. It is translated as CASRGVGNTIYF.

The chain combines TRBV7-2 with TRBJ1-1, with 7 nucleotides matching TRBD1. Per the germline V gene, CDR1 is SGHTA and CDR2 is FQGNSA. J gave up 5 bases and V 5 bases, and 8 bases lay outside the gene matches. The CDR3 has 14 amino acids. CDR3 region: CASSRRQGGTEAFF. CDR3 nucleotide sequence: TGTGCCAGCAGCCGTAGACAGGGTGGAACTGAAGCTTTCTTT.

V gene TRBV11-2 combines with J gene TRBJ1-2, with D hard to call. V lost 2 bases to trimming and J lost 0 bases, with 10 bases between them. The CDR3 consists of 15 residues. Germline-derived CDR1 and CDR2 are SGHAT and FQNNGV. The DNA for the CDR3 is TGTGCCAGCAGCTTAAACCCGACGGCTAACTATGGCTACACCTTC. This sequence encodes CASSLNPTANYGYTF.